Each of the 32 T cell receptor beta chains below was sequenced from the same sample in a study of T cell responses to AZD1222 COVID-19 vaccine. Assay: immunoSEQ multiplex PCR; the TCRdb copy retains only in-frame clones and omits some. This sample yields 90,000 to 120,000 clones, of which 87% are seen a single time; around 4.3% belongs to the top ten. The sequencing used peripheral blood, collected on day 0 of AZD1222 vaccination. The receptors originated from an adult in good health.

The chain joins TRBV10-3 to TRBJ2-1; weak D call: TRBD1 (5 bases). V lost 10 bases, J lost 7 bases, and 23 bases lay in between. Germline lookup yields CDR1 ENHRY and CDR2 SYGVKD. The CDR3 is made up of 15 amino acids. CDR3 sequence (DNA): TGTGCCACGAAGGGGAACCCCCTAGGGATTAATGAGCAGTTCTTC. This translates into CATKGNPLGINEQFF.

This clone was seen just once. V and J are TRBV7-9 and TRBJ2-1, with 9 bases that match TRBD1. Unmatched junction bases numbered 9, after V lost 5 bases and J lost 7 bases. CDR3 length equals 15 residues. In germline, CDR1 is SEHNR, CDR2 FQNEAQ (reference sequence). This CDR3 reads CASSLRETGGNEQFF. The DNA for the CDR3 is TGTGCCAGCAGCCTACGGGAGACAGGGGGGAATGAGCAGTTCTTC.

This chain connects TRBV5-4 to TRBJ2-5, with D possibly called TRBD1 or TRBD2 (5 bases each). The V end was cut by 4 bases, the J end by 1 base, with 8 bases between. Germline-derived CDR1 and CDR2 are SGHNT and YYREEE (reference sequence). The CDR3 has 13 residues. DNA for the CDR3: TGTGCCAGCAGCCGGGACGGCCAAGAGACCCAGTACTTC. Protein sequence: CASSRDGQETQYF.

The chain employs TRBV5-1 and TRBJ2-7, with 8 bases identical to TRBD1. The trim removed 0 bases at V and 5 bases at J, leaving 19 bases unmatched. Germline values: CDR1 SGHRS, CDR2 YFSETQ. This CDR3 is built from 19 residues. CDR3 region: CASSLAWTGRSDAGHEQYF. CDR3 nucleotide sequence: TGCGCCAGCAGCTTGGCGTGGACAGGGAGGTCGGACGCGGGACACGAGCAGTACTTC. Full variable domain (outside the CDR3, taken from reference TRBV5-1 and TRBJ2-7): KAGVTQTPRYLIKTRGQQVTLSCSPISGHRSVSWYQQTPGQGLQFLFEYFSETQRNKGNFPGRFSGRQFSNSRSEMNVSTLELGDSALYLCASSLAWTGRSDAGHEQYFGPGTRLTVT.

The chain combines TRBV10-3 with TRBJ1-1; TRBD1 matches 10 bases. The CDR3 loop spans 13 amino acids. The V gene end was trimmed by 6 bases and the J gene end by 3 bases; junction bases not matched to a gene: 1. Germline V gene lookup returns CDR1 ENHRY and CDR2 SYGVKD. The CDR3 here is CAIRDRGDTEAFF. Here the CDR3 DNA reads TGTGCCATCAGGGACAGGGGGGACACTGAAGCTTTCTTT.

This chain joins TRBV12-3 or TRBV12-4 and TRBJ1-4; 7 bases fit TRBD1. Trimming at V came to 5 bases and at J to 8 bases, leaving 5 bases not matched to a gene. The CDR3 has 13 amino acids. CDR3 sequence: CASSTQGGEKLFF. DNA for the CDR3: TGTGCCAGCAGTACGCAGGGGGGGGAAAAACTGTTTTTT.

The J gene is TRBJ1-3, the V gene TRBV6-5, with D uncertain. Germline CDR1 and CDR2: MNHEY and SVGAGI. V was pared by 6 bases and J by 0 bases, with 12 bases between. CDR3 length: 15 residues. As DNA, the CDR3 is TGTGCCAGCAGCCAAACAGCGGACTCTGGAAACACCATATATTTT. Amino acids: CASSQTADSGNTIYF.

The chain links TRBV24-1 to TRBJ1-1, with D hard to call. CDR3 size: 12 residues. Trimming cost V 6 bases and J 1 base, with 5 bases left between them. Germline V gene lookup returns CDR1 KGHDR and CDR2 SFDVKD. The CDR3 region is CATSNGNTEAFF. CDR3 sequence (DNA): TGTGCCACCAGTAACGGGAACACTGAAGCTTTCTTT.

This chain uses TRBV19 with TRBJ1-1; 7 positions agree with TRBD1. The CDR3 loop spans 13 amino acids. CDR1 LNHDA and CDR2 SQIVND come from the germline V gene (reference sequence). V dropped 4 bases and J dropped 6; count of bases not matched to a gene: 5. The CDR3 protein is CASSNRGRAEAFF. CDR3 coding DNA: TGTGCCAGTAGTAACAGGGGTAGGGCTGAAGCTTTCTTT. The full variable domain, its missing parts supplied by reference TRBV19 and TRBJ1-1, is DGGITQSPKYLFRKEGQNVTLSCEQNLNHDAMYWYRQDPGQGLRLIYYSQIVNDFQKGDIAEGYSVSREKKESFPLTVTSAQKNPTAFYLCASSNRGRAEAFFGQGTRLTVV.

The rearrangement links TRBV4-1 to TRBJ2-7; D gene ambiguous. V lost 5 bases to trimming and J lost 3 bases, with 14 bases between them. Germline values: CDR1 MGHRA, CDR2 YSYEKL. The CDR3 spans 14 residues. In DNA form, the CDR3 reads TGCGCCAGCAGCGGGGAAGAGGCCGACTACGAGCAGTACTTC. The encoded protein is CASSGEEADYEQYF.

The V and J genes are TRBV7-9 and TRBJ2-1; 11 nucleotides align to TRBD2. V shed 4 bases, J shed 3 bases, and the junction held 8 bases outside the gene matches. The CDR3 runs 17 residues. CDR1 and CDR2 from the germline V gene are SEHNR and FQNEAQ (reference sequence). In DNA, the CDR3 is TGTGCCAGCAGCTCCCTTAGCGGGGGGGCTGGCTACAATGAGCAGTTCTTC. This translates into CASSSLSGGAGYNEQFF. Full variable domain (rest looked up from reference TRBV7-9 and TRBJ2-1): DTGVSQNPRHKITKRGQNVTFRCDPISEHNRLYWYRQTLGQGPEFLTYFQNEAQLEKSRLLSDRFSAERPKGSFSTLEIQRTEQGDSAMYLCASSSLSGGAGYNEQFFGPGTRLTVL.

This chain uses TRBV3-1 (or the pseudogene TRBV3-2) with TRBJ1-2, with D maybe TRBD1 (5 bases). V was pared by 9 bases and J by 7 bases, with 15 bases between. The CDR3 runs 12 residues. Per the germline V gene, CDR1 is LGHDT and CDR2 is YNNKEL (reference sequence). The CDR3, as DNA: TGTGCCAGTCGGCAGGGTAGGGCTGGCTACACCTTC. Its protein product is CASRQGRAGYTF.

V is TRBV28 and J is TRBJ1-2, with D perhaps matching TRBD1 (5 bases). The germline gives CDR1 MDHEN, CDR2 SYDVKM. V was trimmed by 6 bases and J by 8 bases, leaving 13 bases between them. This CDR3 is built from 12 residues. CDR3 sequence: CASSPIRGGYTF. In DNA form, the CDR3 reads TGTGCCAGCAGCCCGATAAGGGGAGGCTACACCTTC.

V is TRBV3-1 (or the pseudogene TRBV3-2) and J is TRBJ1-4, with D uncertain. This CDR3 is built from 14 residues. Deletions cut 0 bases from V and 6 bases from J, with 8 bases between. The V gene's germline CDR1 is LGHDT and CDR2 YNNKEL (reference sequence). CDR3 residues: CASSQDTADEKLFF. Written as DNA, the CDR3 is TGTGCCAGCAGCCAAGATACAGCCGATGAAAAACTGTTTTTT.

J is TRBJ2-1 and V is TRBV27; D ambiguous. CDR3 length: 15 residues. Trimming cost V 2 bases and J 7 bases, with 15 bases left between them. From germline, CDR1 is MNHEY and CDR2 SMNVEV (reference sequence). In DNA, the CDR3 is TGTGCCAGCAGTTTAACCCCGGATTACTCGAATGAGCAGTTCTTC. Its protein product is CASSLTPDYSNEQFF.

V gene TRBV27 combines with J gene TRBJ2-7; perhaps TRBD1 as D (7 bases). This CDR3 spans 14 amino acids. Germline V gives CDR1 MNHEY, CDR2 SMNVEV (reference sequence). Deletions cut 10 bases from V and 3 bases from J, with 19 bases between. CDR3 sequence: CAIAAQGGFYEQYF. The CDR3 DNA is TGTGCCATCGCCGCCCAGGGGGGTTTCTACGAGCAGTACTTC.

This rearrangement joins TRBV7-9 to TRBJ2-3, with TRBD1 identical over 7 bases. Unmatched junction bases numbered 7, after V lost 5 bases and J lost 2 bases. The CDR3 loop spans 15 amino acids. Germline values: CDR1 SEHNR, CDR2 FQNEAQ (reference sequence). Here the CDR3 DNA reads TGTGCCAGCAGCGCAATGGGACAGTTCACAGATACGCAGTATTTT. It codes for CASSAMGQFTDTQYF.

This sequence joins TRBV7-7 and TRBJ2-5; a possible D gene is TRBD2 (6 bases). The CDR3 is made up of 13 amino acids. Trimming removed 3 bases from V and 2 bases from J, with 7 bases in between. The germline gives CDR1 SSHAT, CDR2 FNYEAQ (reference sequence). CDR3 amino acids: CASSLGGQETQYF. The CDR3 nucleotides are TGTGCCAGCAGCTTGGGGGGACAAGAGACCCAGTACTTC.

The table lists this clone with a count of one. This chain links TRBV4-1 with TRBJ2-1; D perhaps matches TRBD2 (6 bases). The CDR3 runs to 15 residues. Germline lookup yields CDR1 MGHRA and CDR2 YSYEKL. Trimming shortened V by 1 base and J by 8 bases, and 15 bases separated the two germline ends. The CDR3: CASSQAPGGPYEQFF. CDR3 nucleotide sequence: TGCGCCAGCAGCCAAGCCCCCGGGGGTCCCTATGAGCAGTTCTTC.

The chain has TRBV6-2 or TRBV6-3 and TRBJ2-3, with D perhaps matching TRBD2 (6 bases). The V end was cut by 0 bases, the J end by 4 bases, with 14 bases between. The CDR3 length is 16 residues. The germline V gene encodes CDR1 MNHEY and CDR2 SVGEGT. For the CDR3, the DNA is TGTGCCAGCAGTTACTCGTGGGGGACTCGCGCAGATACGCAGTATTTT. It is translated as CASSYSWGTRADTQYF.

The chain uses TRBV5-1 and TRBJ1-1; D possibly corresponds to TRBD1 (6 bases). V lost 4 bases, J lost 0 bases, and 22 bases lay in between. This CDR3 has 18 amino acids. Per the germline V gene, CDR1 is SGHRS and CDR2 is YFSETQ. CDR3 nucleotides: TGCGCCAGCAGCCCACACTCCCTAAACAGGGTTATGAACACTGAAGCTTTCTTT. It yields the protein CASSPHSLNRVMNTEAFF.

The chain joins TRBV4-3 to TRBJ2-7, with 10 bases matching TRBD1. The CDR3 runs to 15 residues. CDR1 LGHNA and CDR2 YSLEER come from the germline V gene. V lost 6 bases to trimming and J lost 0 bases; unmatched junction nucleotides: 5. CDR3 loop: CASSYGTGDSYEQYF. The CDR3 DNA reads as TGCGCCAGCAGTTACGGGACAGGGGACTCCTACGAGCAGTACTTC.

This clone showed up just a few times. The chain links TRBV12-3 or TRBV12-4 to TRBJ2-1, with D uncertain. The CDR3 has 13 residues. Trimming removed 4 bases at V and 6 bases at J, with 10 bases between. CDR3 in DNA: TGTGCCAGCAGTTCCCATACAAGCAATGAGCAGTTCTTC. Protein sequence: CASSSHTSNEQFF.

This chain connects TRBV30 to TRBJ1-2, with unresolved D. The V gene lost 3 bases and the J gene lost 4 bases, with 15 bases spanning the gap. The CDR3 has 14 residues. In germline, CDR1 is GTSNPN, CDR2 SVGIG (reference sequence). In nucleotides, the CDR3 is TGTGCCTGGAGGACACTTCGATTGGTCTATGGCTACACCTTC. This encodes CAWRTLRLVYGYTF.

This clone was observed a single time. The chain is built from TRBV9 and TRBJ2-3, with D uncertain. CDR3 size: 13 residues. In germline, CDR1 is SGDLS, CDR2 YYNGEE. V was cut by 8 bases and J by 3 bases, with 13 bases left in between. In nucleotides, the CDR3 is TGTGCCAGTGGTCATCTAGGGACAGATACGCAGTATTTT. Residues: CASGHLGTDTQYF.

The rearrangement links TRBV19 to TRBJ2-7; no definite D call. This CDR3 has 14 residues. CDR1 and CDR2 (germline): LNHDA, SQIVND (reference sequence). V shed 7 bases and J shed 1 base, with 14 bases lying between them. CDR3 protein: CASKDRVTSYEQYF. The CDR3 DNA follows: TGTGCCAGTAAAGACCGGGTCACTTCCTACGAGCAGTACTTC.

Here the CDR3 DNA reads TGTGCCAGCTCACCTCCAGGTAGCGGGAGGTCGACCACCGGGGAGCTGTTTTTT. This encodes CASSPPGSGRSTTGELFF. The chain couples TRBV18 to TRBJ2-2; 10 bases align to TRBD2. The CDR3 runs 18 residues. Germline V gene lookup returns CDR1 KGHSH and CDR2 LQKENI. V was pared by 3 bases and J by 4 bases, with 11 bases of the junction left unmatched.

This chain joins TRBV9 and TRBJ1-4; the D gene is possibly TRBD1 (5 bases). The CDR3 sequence is 15 residues long. Trimming took off 5 bases at V and 7 bases at J, with 18 bases between the two ends. In germline, CDR1 is SGDLS, CDR2 YYNGEE. CDR3 in amino acids: CASSPGRGRAEKLFF. The DNA of the CDR3 is TGTGCCAGCAGTCCAGGGAGGGGTCGCGCTGAAAAACTGTTTTTT.

This clone was recorded only once. V usage is TRBV3-1 (or the pseudogene TRBV3-2) and J usage is TRBJ1-2; TRBD1 might be the D (6 bases). Germline CDR1 LGHDT, CDR2 YNNKEL (reference sequence). Trimming took off 0 bases at V and 2 bases at J, with 13 bases between the two ends. The CDR3 is 16 residues long. In DNA form, the CDR3 reads TGTGCCAGCAGCCAAGATTGGGACATAGGGAACTATGGCTACACCTTC. Translated: CASSQDWDIGNYGYTF.

V gene TRBV7-8 combines with J gene TRBJ1-2; D unresolved. V was trimmed by 4 bases and J by 4 bases, leaving 7 bases between them. This CDR3 is built from 12 residues. CDR1 is SGHVS, CDR2 FQNEAQ, per germline. The CDR3 sequence: CASSSRTYGYTF. CDR3 bases: TGTGCCAGCAGCTCTAGAACCTATGGCTACACCTTC.

The chain couples TRBV9 to TRBJ2-7; 7 bases map to TRBD2. CDR3 length: 16 amino acids. Germline-derived CDR1 and CDR2 are SGDLS and YYNGEE. V shed 0 bases, J shed 2 bases, and the junction held 8 bases outside the gene matches. The CDR3 DNA follows: TGTGCCAGCAGCGTAGCCCCCCTCAGCGGGACCTACGAGCAGTACTTC. Its protein product is CASSVAPLSGTYEQYF. Variable domain in full (rest from reference TRBV9 and TRBJ2-7): DSGVTQTPKHLITATGQRVTLRCSPRSGDLSVYWYQQSLDQGLQFLIQYYNGEERAKGNILERFSAQQFPDLHSELNLSSLELGDSALYFCASSVAPLSGTYEQYFGPGTRLTVT.

The rearrangement links TRBV7-2 to TRBJ2-4; 11 bases are shared with TRBD2. Germline V gives CDR1 SGHTA, CDR2 FQGNSA. CDR3 length equals 17 residues. J lost 1 base, V lost 5 bases, and 7 bases had no gene match. DNA for the CDR3: TGTGCCAGCAGCAATAGCGGGGGGGCTGGTGCCAAAAACATTCAGTACTTC. This gives the protein CASSNSGGAGAKNIQYF.